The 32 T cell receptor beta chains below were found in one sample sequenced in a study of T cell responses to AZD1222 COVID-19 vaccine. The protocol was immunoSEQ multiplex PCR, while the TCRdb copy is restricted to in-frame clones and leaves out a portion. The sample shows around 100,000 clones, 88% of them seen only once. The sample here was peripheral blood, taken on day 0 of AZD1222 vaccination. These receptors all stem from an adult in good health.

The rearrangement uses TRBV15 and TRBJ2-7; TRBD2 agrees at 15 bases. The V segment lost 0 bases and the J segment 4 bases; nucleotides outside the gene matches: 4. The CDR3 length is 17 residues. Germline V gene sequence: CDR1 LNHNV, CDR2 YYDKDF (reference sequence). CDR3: CATSRDTGLAGGYEQYF. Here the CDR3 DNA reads TGTGCCACCAGCAGAGATACGGGACTAGCGGGGGGTTACGAGCAGTACTTC.

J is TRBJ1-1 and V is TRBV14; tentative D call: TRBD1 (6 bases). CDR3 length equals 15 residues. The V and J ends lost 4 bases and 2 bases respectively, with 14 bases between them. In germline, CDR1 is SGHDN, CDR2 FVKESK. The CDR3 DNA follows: TGTGCCAGCAGCCCGTACGGAGGGGGTAACACTGAAGCTTTCTTT. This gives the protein CASSPYGGGNTEAFF.

The CDR3 sequence: CSAPRVYEQYF. For the CDR3, the DNA is TGCAGTGCTCCCAGGGTCTACGAGCAGTACTTC. The chain combines TRBV20-1 with TRBJ2-7; D is perhaps TRBD1 (5 bases). CDR1 is DFQATT, CDR2 SNEGSKA, per germline (reference sequence). The CDR3 extends over 11 amino acids. V was trimmed by 5 bases and J by 3 bases, leaving 8 bases between them.

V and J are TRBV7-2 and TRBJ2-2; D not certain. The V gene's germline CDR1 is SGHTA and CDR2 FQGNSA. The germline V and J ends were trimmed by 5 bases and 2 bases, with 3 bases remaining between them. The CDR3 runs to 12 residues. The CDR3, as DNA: TGTGCCAGCAGCCATAACACCGGGGAGCTGTTTTTT. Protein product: CASSHNTGELFF.

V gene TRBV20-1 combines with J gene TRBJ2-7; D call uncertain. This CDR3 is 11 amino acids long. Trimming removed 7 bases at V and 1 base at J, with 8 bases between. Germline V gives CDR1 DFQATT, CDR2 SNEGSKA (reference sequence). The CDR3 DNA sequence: TGCAGTGGAGTAGAGTCCTACGAGCAGTACTTC. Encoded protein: CSGVESYEQYF.

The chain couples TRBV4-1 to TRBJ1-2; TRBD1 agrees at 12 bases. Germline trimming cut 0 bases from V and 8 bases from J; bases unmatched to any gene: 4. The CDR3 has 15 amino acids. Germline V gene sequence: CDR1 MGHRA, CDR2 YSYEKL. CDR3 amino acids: CASSQEGQGARGYTF. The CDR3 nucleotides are TGCGCCAGCAGCCAAGAGGGACAGGGGGCGCGGGGCTACACCTTC.

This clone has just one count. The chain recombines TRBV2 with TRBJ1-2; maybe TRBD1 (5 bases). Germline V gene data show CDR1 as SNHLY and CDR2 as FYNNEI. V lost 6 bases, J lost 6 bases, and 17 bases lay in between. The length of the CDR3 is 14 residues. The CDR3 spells CASRPGRASDGYTF. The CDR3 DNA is TGTGCCAGCAGGCCCGGCAGGGCATCCGATGGCTACACCTTC.

CDR3 protein: CASSSNDRGSFF. The DNA of the CDR3 is TGTGCCAGCAGTTCCAATGACAGGGGTTCATTCTTC. J is TRBJ2-1 and V is TRBV6-5; 8 nucleotides match TRBD1. This CDR3 region has 12 residues. Per the germline V gene, CDR1 is MNHEY and CDR2 is SVGAGI. With 4 bases clipped from V and 16 bases from J, the junction kept 9 bases outside the gene matches.

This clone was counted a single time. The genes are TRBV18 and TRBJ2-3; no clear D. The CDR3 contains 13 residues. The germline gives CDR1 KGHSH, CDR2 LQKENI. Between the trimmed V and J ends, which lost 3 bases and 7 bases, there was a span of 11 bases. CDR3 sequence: CASSPPIINTQYF. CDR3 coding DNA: TGTGCCAGCTCACCCCCGATTATAAATACGCAGTATTTT.

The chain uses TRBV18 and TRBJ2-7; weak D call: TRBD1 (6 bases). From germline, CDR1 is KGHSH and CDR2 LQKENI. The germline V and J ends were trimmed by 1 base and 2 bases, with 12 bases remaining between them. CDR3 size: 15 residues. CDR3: CASSPQQGGTYEQYF. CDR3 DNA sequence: TGTGCCAGCTCACCACAACAGGGCGGTACCTACGAGCAGTACTTC.

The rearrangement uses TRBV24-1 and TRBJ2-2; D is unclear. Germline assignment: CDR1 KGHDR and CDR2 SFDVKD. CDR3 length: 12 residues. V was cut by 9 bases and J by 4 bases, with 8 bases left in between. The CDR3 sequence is CATSRGTGELFF. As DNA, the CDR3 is TGTGCCACCTCCCGAGGCACCGGGGAGCTGTTTTTT.

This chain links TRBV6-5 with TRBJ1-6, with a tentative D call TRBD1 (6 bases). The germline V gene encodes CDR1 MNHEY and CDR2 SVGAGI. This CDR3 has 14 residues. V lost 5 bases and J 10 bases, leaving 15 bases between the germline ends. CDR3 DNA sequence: TGTGCCAGCAGTAGTCGGGACACGAGGTCACCCCTCCACTTT. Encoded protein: CASSSRDTRSPLHF.

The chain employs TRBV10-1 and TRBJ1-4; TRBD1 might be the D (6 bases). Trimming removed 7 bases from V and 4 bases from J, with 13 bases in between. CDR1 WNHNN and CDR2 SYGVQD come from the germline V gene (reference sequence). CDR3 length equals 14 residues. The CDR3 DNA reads TGCGCCAGCAACCTGGACAGTATTAATGAAAAACTGTTTTTT. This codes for CASNLDSINEKLFF.

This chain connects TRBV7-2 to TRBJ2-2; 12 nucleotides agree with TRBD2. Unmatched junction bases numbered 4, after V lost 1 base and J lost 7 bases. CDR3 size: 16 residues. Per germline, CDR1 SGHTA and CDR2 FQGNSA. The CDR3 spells CASSLGLAGADGELFF. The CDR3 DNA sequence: TGTGCCAGCAGCTTAGGACTAGCGGGGGCGGACGGGGAGCTGTTTTTT.

CDR3 nucleotide sequence: TGTGCCAGCAGGGGAGAGGTGGTCACTGAAGCTTTCTTT. Translated, it gives CASRGEVVTEAFF. The genes are TRBV6-5 and TRBJ1-1; D remains unclear. V lost 6 bases and J 4 bases, leaving 12 bases between the germline ends. The germline V gene has CDR1 MNHEY and CDR2 SVGAGI. The CDR3 loop spans 13 amino acids.

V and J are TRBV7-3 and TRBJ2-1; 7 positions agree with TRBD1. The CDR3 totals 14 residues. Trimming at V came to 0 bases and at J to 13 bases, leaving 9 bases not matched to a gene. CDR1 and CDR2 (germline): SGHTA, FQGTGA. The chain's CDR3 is CASSLTGSTGFQFF. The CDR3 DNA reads TGTGCCAGCAGCTTAACCGGATCGACAGGGTTTCAGTTCTTC.

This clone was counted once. CDR3 sequence reads: CATSRGRRQGVENTEAFF. Written as DNA, the CDR3 is TGTGCCACCAGCAGAGGACGACGACAGGGCGTTGAGAACACTGAAGCTTTCTTT. The V gene is TRBV15, the J gene TRBJ1-1, with 7 positions matching TRBD1. The CDR3 runs 18 residues. CDR1 is LNHNV, CDR2 YYDKDF, per germline (reference sequence). Unmatched junction bases numbered 12, after V lost 1 base and J lost 1 base.

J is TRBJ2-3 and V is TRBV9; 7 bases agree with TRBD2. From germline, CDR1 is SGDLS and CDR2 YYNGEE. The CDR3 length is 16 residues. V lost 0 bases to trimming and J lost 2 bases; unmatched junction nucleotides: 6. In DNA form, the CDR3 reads TGTGCCAGCAGCGTAGGCCTCAGCGGGACCACAGATACGCAGTATTTT. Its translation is CASSVGLSGTTDTQYF.

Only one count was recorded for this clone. This CDR3 reads CASSQDGLYRTSVPNEQFF. The CDR3 DNA is TGCGCCAGCAGCCAAGATGGGCTGTACCGGACTAGCGTGCCCAATGAGCAGTTCTTC. V is TRBV4-3 and J is TRBJ2-1, with 9 positions matching TRBD2. The germline gives CDR1 LGHNA, CDR2 YSLEER. The CDR3 covers 19 residues. The J segment lost 6 bases and the V segment lost 0 bases, leaving 15 bases of the junction unmatched.

The CDR3 nucleotides are TGTGCCAGCAGCCAAATAGACTATGGCTACACCTTC. It codes for CASSQIDYGYTF. The chain carries TRBV5-6 and TRBJ1-2; D is ambiguous. CDR1 and CDR2 (germline): SGHDT, YYEEEE. CDR3 length equals 12 residues. V shed 4 bases and J shed 3 bases, with 7 bases lying between them.

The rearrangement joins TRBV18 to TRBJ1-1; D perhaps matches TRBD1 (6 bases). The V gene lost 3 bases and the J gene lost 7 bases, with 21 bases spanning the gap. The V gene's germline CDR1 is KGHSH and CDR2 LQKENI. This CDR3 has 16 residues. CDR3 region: CASSPNTDTGTLEAFF. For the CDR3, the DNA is TGTGCCAGCTCACCTAATACTGACACAGGGACTCTTGAAGCTTTCTTT. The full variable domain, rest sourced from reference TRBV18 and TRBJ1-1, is NAGVMQNPRHLVRRRGQEARLRCSPMKGHSHVYWYRQLPEEGLKFMVYLQKENIIDESGMPKERFSAEFPKEGPSILRIQQVVRGDSAAYFCASSPNTDTGTLEAFFGQGTRLTVV.

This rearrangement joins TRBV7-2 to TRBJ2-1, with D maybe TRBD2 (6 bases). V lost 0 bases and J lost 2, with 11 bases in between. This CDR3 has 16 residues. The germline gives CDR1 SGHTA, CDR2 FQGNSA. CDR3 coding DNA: TGTGCCAGCAGCTTAGCTTCCGGGAGTGCCTACAATGAGCAGTTCTTC. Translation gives CASSLASGSAYNEQFF.

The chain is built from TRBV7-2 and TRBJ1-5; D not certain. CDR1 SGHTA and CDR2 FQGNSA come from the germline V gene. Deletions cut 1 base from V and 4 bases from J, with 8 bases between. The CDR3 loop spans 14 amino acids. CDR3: CASSLGHTNQPQHF. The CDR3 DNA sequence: TGTGCCAGCAGCTTAGGCCACACTAATCAGCCCCAGCATTTT.

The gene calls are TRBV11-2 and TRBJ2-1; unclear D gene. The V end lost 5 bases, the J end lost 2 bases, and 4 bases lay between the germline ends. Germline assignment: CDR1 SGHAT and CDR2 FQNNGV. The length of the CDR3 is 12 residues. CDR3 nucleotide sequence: TGTGCCAGCAGCCCCGCCTACAATGAGCAGTTCTTC. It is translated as CASSPAYNEQFF. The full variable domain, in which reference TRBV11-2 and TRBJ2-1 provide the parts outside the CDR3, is EAGVAQSPRYKIIEKRQSVAFWCNPISGHATLYWYQQILGQGPKLLIQFQNNGVVDDSQLPKDRFSAERLKGVDSTLKIQPAKLEDSAVYLCASSPAYNEQFFGPGTRLTVL.

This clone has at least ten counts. CDR3 sequence: CASSPTEESTEAFF. The CDR3 bases are TGCGCCAGCAGCCCCACAGAGGAATCTACTGAAGCTTTCTTT. The rearrangement joins TRBV4-3 to TRBJ1-1; D unresolved. The CDR3 is 14 amino acids. From germline, CDR1 is LGHNA and CDR2 YSLEER. Trimming cost V 4 bases and J 5 bases, with 14 bases left between them.

The CDR3 DNA is TGTGCCAGCAGTTACTCCACAGTACAGACCCAGTACTTC. It is translated as CASSYSTVQTQYF. The chain is built from TRBV6-6 and TRBJ2-5, with unresolved D. The CDR3 consists of 13 residues. CDR1 is MNHNY and CDR2 is SVGAGI in the germline V gene (reference sequence). V gave up 0 bases and J gave up 6 bases, with 8 bases separating them.

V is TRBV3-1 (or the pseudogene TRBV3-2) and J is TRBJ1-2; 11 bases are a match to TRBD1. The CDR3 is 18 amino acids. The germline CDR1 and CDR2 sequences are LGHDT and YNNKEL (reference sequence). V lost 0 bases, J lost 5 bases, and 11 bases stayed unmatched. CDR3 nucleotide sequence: TGTGCCAGCAGCCAAGATTCGGGCGGGACAGGGGGTTTTTATGGCTACACCTTC. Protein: CASSQDSGGTGGFYGYTF.

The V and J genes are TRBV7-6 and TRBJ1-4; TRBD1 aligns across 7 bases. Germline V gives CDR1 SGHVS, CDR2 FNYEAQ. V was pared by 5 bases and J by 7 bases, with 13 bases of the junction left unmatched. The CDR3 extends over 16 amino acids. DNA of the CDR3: TGTGCCAGCAGCACACCGTCTCAGGGGGGTTCTGAAAAACTGTTTTTT. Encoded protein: CASSTPSQGGSEKLFF.

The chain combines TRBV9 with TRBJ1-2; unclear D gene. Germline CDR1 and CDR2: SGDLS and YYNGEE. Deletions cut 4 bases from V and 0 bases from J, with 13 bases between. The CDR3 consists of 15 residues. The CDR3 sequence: CASSLSGQPNYGYTF. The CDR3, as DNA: TGTGCCAGCAGCCTCTCTGGGCAGCCTAACTATGGCTACACCTTC. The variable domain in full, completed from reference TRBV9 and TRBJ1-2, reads DSGVTQTPKHLITATGQRVTLRCSPRSGDLSVYWYQQSLDQGLQFLIQYYNGEERAKGNILERFSAQQFPDLHSELNLSSLELGDSALYFCASSLSGQPNYGYTFGSGTRLTVV.

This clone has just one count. The CDR3, as DNA: TGTGCCAGCAGTTACCTGACCCGGGTCGGTGAAAAACTGTTTTTT. Translating it yields CASSYLTRVGEKLFF. This chain joins TRBV6-2 or TRBV6-3 and TRBJ1-4; the D is unclear. V was pared by 2 bases and J by 7 bases, with 14 bases between. The CDR3 is 15 amino acids. The germline gives CDR1 MNHEY, CDR2 SVGEGT.

The CDR3 loop is CASSLSRDTQYF. CDR3 coding DNA: TGTGCCAGCAGCTTGTCGCGTGATACGCAGTATTTT. V and J are TRBV5-4 and TRBJ2-3; the D is unclear. CDR1 and CDR2 from the germline V gene are SGHNT and YYREEE (reference sequence). The CDR3 totals 12 residues. V gave up 1 base and J gave up 6 bases, with 6 bases separating them.

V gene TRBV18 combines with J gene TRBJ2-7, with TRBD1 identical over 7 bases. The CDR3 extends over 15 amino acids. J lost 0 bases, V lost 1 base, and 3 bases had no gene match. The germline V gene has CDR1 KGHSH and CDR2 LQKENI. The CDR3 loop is CASSPQGASSYEQYF. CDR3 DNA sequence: TGTGCCAGCTCACCACAGGGGGCCAGCTCCTACGAGCAGTACTTC.